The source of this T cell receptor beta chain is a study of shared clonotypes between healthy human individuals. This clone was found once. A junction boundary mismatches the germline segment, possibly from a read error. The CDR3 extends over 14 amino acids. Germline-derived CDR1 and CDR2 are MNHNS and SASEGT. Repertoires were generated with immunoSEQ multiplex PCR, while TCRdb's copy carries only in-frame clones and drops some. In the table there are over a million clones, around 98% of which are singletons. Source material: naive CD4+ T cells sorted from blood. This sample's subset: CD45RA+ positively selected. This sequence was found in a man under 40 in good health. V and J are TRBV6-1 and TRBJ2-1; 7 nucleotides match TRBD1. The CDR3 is CASSAYRGQNSRLF. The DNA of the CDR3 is TGTGCCAGCAGTGCCTACAGGGGACAAAATAGTCGGCTCTTC.